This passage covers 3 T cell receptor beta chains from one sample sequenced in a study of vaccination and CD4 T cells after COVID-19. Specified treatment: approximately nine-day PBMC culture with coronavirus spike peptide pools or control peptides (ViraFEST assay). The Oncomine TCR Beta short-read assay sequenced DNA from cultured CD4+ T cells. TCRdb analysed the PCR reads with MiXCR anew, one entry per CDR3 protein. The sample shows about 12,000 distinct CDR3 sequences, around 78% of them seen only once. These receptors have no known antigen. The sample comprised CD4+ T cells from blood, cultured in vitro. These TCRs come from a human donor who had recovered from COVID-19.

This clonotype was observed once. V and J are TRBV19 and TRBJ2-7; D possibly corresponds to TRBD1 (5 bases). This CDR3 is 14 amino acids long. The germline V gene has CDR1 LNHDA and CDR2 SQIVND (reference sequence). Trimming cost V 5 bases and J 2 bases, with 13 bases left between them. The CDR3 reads CASSRAGKTYEQYF. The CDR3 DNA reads TGTGCCAGTAGTCGTGCAGGGAAAACCTACGAGCAGTACTTC.

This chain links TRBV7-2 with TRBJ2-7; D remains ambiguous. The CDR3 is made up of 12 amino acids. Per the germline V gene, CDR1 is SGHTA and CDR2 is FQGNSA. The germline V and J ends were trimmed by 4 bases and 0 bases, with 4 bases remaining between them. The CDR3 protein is CASSSSSYEQYF. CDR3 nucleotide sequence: TGTGCCAGCAGCTCCTCCTCCTACGAGCAGTACTTC. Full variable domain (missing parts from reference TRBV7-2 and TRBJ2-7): GAGVSQSPSNKVTEKGKDVELRCDPISGHTALYWYRQSLGQGLEFLIYFQGNSAPDKSGLPSDRFSAERTGGSVSTLTIQRTQQEDSAVYLCASSSSSYEQYFGPGTRLTVT.

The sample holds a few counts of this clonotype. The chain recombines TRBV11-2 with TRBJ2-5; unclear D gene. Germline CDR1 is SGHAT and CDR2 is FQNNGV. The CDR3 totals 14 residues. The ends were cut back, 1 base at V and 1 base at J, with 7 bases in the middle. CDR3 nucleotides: TGTGCCAGCAGCTTAGGTTTACCCCAAGAGACCCAGTACTTC. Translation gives CASSLGLPQETQYF.